This T cell receptor beta chain was captured by sequencing in a study of blood T cells in healthy people across ages. V shed 5 bases and J 3 bases; nucleotides not matched to a gene: 7. Per the germline V gene, CDR1 is MNHEY and CDR2 is SMNVEV (reference sequence). The CDR3 sequence is 14 residues long. For the second PCR, which ran for about 7 to 11 cycles, a sample-barcoded 5' primer and a J-beta primer mix were used. From the 5' RACE reads, TCRdb called clonotypes with MiXCR, one entry per CDR3 protein. The profile shows around 1,100,000 distinct CDR3 sequences, roughly two fifths of them singletons.

The origin of this receptor is a man in his late teens or twenties in good health. Source material: blood. The rearrangement links TRBV27 to TRBJ2-7; 7 positions agree with TRBD1. The CDR3 loop is CASSAIGGNYEQYF. The CDR3 DNA reads as TGTGCCAGCAGTGCAATAGGGGGCAACTACGAGCAGTACTTC.